This T cell receptor beta chain was captured by sequencing in a study of cytomegalovirus exposure and HLA in healthy donors. V shed 6 bases, J shed 5 bases, and the junction held 4 bases outside the gene matches. The CDR3 consists of 14 residues. Germline V CDR1 and CDR2: SNHLY, FYNNEI. The PCR ran on 60 Vbeta and 13 Jbeta primers. Sequencing was performed with immunoSEQ multiplex PCR; in TCRdb, only in-frame clones are kept and a portion is missing. Its clone listing holds tens of thousands of clones. Each donor was healthy, and each was a bone marrow donor. This chain connects TRBV2 to TRBJ2-5; 12 bases are shared with TRBD2. The sequence derives from a man aged 45-60 years in good health and CMV-seropositive. The sequenced sample was PBMCs. This CDR3 is CASRATSGSETQYF. CDR3 sequence (DNA): TGTGCCAGCAGGGCGACTAGCGGGAGTGAGACCCAGTACTTC.